The subject of this entry is one T cell receptor beta chain. The data were taken from a study of blood T cell repertoires in COVID-19. The wider study: COVID-19 samples collected from the United States, Italy and Spain covered acute and convalescent phases. PBMCs, B-cell-depleted T cells, or T cells provided the cDNA or gDNA that made up the material.

The CDR3 has 13 amino acids. Trimming cost V 5 bases and J 7 bases; bases outside gene matches: 5. Germline assignment: CDR1 SEHNR and CDR2 FQNEAQ (reference sequence). How the authors handled the data: Reference gene primer amplification gave estimated nucleated cell counts. TCRdb's copy holds only in-frame clones and misses some; the assay was immunoSEQ multiplex PCR. That table is the source of V, J and clone size, and D and trimming were worked out from the DNA. The top ten hold 1.5% to 2% of the sample, which has fewer than 350,000 clones, about 87% seen once. Seattle participants joined during active infection and were tracked over time.

This receptor was taken from a woman younger than 45 with COVID-19, enrolled during active disease. The chain carries TRBV7-9 and TRBJ2-3; 8 bases match TRBD1. Sequencing was done on a sample of peripheral blood. CDR3 amino acids: CASSEWDRHTQYF. CDR3 DNA: TGTGCCAGCAGCGAATGGGACAGGCATACGCAGTATTTT.